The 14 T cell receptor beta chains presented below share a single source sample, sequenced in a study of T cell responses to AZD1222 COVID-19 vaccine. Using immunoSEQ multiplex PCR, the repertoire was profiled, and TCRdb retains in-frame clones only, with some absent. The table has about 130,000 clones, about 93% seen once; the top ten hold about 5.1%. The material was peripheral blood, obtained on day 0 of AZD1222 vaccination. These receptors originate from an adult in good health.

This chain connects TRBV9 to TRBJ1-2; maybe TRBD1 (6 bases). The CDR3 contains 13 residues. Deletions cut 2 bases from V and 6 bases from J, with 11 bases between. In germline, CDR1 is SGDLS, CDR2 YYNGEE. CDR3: CASSVGGADGYTF. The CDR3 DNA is TGTGCCAGCAGCGTGGGGGGCGCGGATGGCTACACCTTC.

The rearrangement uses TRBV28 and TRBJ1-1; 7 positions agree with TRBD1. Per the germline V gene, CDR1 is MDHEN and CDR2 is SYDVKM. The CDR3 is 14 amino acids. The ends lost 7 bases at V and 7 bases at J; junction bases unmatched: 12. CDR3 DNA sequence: TGTGCCAGCACCGATGACAGGGAGGTCGTTGAAGCTTTCTTT. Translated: CASTDDREVVEAFF.

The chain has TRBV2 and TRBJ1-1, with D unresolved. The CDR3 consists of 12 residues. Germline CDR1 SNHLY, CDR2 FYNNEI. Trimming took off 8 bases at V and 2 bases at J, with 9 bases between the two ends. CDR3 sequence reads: CASPEINTEAFF. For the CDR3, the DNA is TGTGCCAGCCCAGAAATAAACACTGAAGCTTTCTTT.

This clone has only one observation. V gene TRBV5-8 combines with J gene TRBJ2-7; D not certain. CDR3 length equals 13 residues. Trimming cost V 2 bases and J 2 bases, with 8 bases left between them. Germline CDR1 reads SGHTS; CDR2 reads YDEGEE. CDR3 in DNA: TGTGCCAGCAGCTTCTTGGGCCCCTACGAGCAGTACTTC. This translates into CASSFLGPYEQYF.

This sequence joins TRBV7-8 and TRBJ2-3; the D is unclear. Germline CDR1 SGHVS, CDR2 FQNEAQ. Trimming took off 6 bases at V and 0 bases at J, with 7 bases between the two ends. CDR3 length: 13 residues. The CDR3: CASSSDSTDTQYF. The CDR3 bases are TGTGCCAGCAGTTCGGACAGCACAGATACGCAGTATTTT.

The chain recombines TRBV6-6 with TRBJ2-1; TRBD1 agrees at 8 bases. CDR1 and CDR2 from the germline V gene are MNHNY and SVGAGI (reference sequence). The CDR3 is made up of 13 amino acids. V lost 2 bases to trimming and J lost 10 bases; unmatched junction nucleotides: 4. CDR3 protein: CASSYARGREQFF. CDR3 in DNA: TGTGCCAGCAGTTACGCCAGGGGGCGCGAGCAGTTCTTC.

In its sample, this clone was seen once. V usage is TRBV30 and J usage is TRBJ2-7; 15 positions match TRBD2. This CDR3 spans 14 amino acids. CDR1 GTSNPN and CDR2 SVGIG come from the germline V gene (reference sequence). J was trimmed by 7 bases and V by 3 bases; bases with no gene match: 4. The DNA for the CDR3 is TGTGCCTGGAGCCTGGGACTAGCGGGAGGAGAGCAGTACTTC. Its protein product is CAWSLGLAGGEQYF.

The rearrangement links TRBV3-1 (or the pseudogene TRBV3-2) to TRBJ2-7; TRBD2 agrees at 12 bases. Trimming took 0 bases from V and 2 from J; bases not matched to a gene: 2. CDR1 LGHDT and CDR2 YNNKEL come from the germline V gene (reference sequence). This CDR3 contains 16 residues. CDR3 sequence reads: CASSQDLAGGTYEQYF. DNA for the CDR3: TGTGCCAGCAGCCAAGATCTAGCGGGAGGGACCTACGAGCAGTACTTC.

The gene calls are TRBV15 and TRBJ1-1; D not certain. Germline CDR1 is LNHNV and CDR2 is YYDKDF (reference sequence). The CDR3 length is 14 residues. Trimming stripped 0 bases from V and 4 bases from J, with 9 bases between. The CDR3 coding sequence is TGTGCCACCAGCAGAGATCGAGAGGGCACTGAAGCTTTCTTT. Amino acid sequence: CATSRDREGTEAFF. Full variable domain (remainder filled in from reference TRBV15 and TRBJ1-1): DAMVIQNPRYQVTQFGKPVTLSCSQTLNHNVMYWYQQKSSQAPKLLFHYYDKDFNNEADTPDNFQSRRPNTSFCFLDIRSPGLGDTAMYLCATSRDREGTEAFFGQGTRLTVV.

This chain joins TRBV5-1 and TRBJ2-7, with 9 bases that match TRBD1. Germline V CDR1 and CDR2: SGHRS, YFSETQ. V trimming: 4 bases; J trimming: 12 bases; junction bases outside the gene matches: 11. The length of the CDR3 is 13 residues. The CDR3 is CASSLGTGSEGYF. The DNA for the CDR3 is TGCGCCAGCAGCCTCGGGACAGGGTCGGAGGGGTACTTC.

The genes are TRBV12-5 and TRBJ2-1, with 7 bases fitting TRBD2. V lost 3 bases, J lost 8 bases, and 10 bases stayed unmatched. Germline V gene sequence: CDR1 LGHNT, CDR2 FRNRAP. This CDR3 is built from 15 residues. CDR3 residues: CASGFGGSPLYEQFF. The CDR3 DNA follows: TGTGCTAGTGGTTTCGGCGGGAGCCCCTTGTATGAGCAGTTCTTC.

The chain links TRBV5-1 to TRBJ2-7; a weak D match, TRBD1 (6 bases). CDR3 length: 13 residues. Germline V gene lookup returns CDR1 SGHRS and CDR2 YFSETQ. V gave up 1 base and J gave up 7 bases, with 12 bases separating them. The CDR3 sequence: CASSLTGTGEQYF. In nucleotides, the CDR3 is TGCGCCAGCAGCTTGACGGGAACAGGGGAGCAGTACTTC.

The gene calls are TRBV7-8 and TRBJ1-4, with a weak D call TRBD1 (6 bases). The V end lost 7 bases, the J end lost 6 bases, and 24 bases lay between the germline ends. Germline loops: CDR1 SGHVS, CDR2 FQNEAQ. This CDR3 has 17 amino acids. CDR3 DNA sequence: TGTGCCAGCACTTTCAGGGGCACAAGAGGGCTAGATGAAAAACTGTTTTTT. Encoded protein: CASTFRGTRGLDEKLFF.

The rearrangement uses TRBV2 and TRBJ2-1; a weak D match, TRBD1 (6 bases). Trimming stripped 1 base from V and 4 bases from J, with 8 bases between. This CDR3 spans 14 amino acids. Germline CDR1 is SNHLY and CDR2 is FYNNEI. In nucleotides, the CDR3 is TGTGCCAGCAGTGAAGGGACAGTTTACAATGAGCAGTTCTTC. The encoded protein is CASSEGTVYNEQFF.